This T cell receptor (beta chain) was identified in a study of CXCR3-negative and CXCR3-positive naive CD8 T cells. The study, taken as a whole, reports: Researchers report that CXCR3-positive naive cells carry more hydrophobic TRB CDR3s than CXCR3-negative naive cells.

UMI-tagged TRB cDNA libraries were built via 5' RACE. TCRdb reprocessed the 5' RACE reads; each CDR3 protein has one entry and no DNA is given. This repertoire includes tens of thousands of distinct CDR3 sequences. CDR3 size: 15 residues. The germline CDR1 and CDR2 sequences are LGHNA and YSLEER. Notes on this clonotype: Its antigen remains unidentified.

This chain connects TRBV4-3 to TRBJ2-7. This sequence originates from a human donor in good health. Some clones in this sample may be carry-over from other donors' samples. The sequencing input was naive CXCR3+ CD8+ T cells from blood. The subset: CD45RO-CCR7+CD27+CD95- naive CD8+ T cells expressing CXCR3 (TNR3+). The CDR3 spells CASSQGIRGSYEQYF.